What follows are 20 T cell receptor beta chains derived from one specimen sequenced in a study of monozygotic twins with inflammatory bowel disease. TCRdb reanalyzed the 5' RACE reads, giving one entry per CDR3 protein sequence and no DNA. The data include fewer than 550,000 distinct CDR3 sequences; the top ten clones carry 2.4%. Sequencing was done on a sample of blood. These receptors all stem from a human donor with ulcerative colitis or Crohn's disease, or a healthy co-twin of an affected twin (not recorded which).

V gene TRBV28 combines with J gene TRBJ2-7. This CDR3 spans 12 amino acids. CDR1 is MDHEN, CDR2 SYDVKM, per germline. CDR3 sequence: CASSSNTAEQYF.

J is TRBJ2-7 and V is TRBV20-1; with no DNA, the TCRdb D assignment of TRBD1 cannot be verified. The length of the CDR3 is 16 residues. Germline V gives CDR1 DFQATT, CDR2 SNEGSKA (reference sequence). Here the CDR3 reads CSARGSGDRGAHEQYF.

The chain has TRBV5-1 and TRBJ2-3; as DNA is missing, the TRBD2 call by TCRdb cannot be tested. This CDR3 contains 14 residues. The germline gives CDR1 SGHRS, CDR2 YFSETQ. CDR3 residues: CASSSEGPTDTQYF.

The genes are TRBV19 and TRBJ2-1; the TRBD1 assignment by TCRdb is unverifiable without DNA. The CDR3 spans 20 residues. Germline lookup yields CDR1 LNHDA and CDR2 SQIVND (reference sequence). This CDR3 reads CASSRGQGAFSWVVHNEQFF.

This chain links TRBV20-1 with TRBJ2-1; lacking DNA, the TRBD2 call made by TCRdb goes unchecked. Germline CDR1 DFQATT, CDR2 SNEGSKA (reference sequence). The length of the CDR3 is 11 residues. This chain's CDR3 is CSAGTIAGQFF.

This sequence joins TRBV5-6 and TRBJ2-1. From germline, CDR1 is SGHDT and CDR2 YYEEEE. CDR3 size: 13 residues. CDR3 protein: CASSLGSRNEQFF. Full variable domain (outside the CDR3, taken from reference TRBV5-6 and TRBJ2-1): DAGVTQSPTHLIKTRGQQVTLRCSPKSGHDTVSWYQQALGQGPQFIFQYYEEEERQRGNFPDRFSGHQFPNYSSELNVNALLLGDSALYLCASSLGSRNEQFFGPGTRLTVL.

The CDR3 loop reads CASSEGPSYEQYF. The chain carries TRBV5-1 and TRBJ2-7; TCRdb reports TRBD2, a call that lacks DNA to check it against. This CDR3 is built from 13 residues. Per the germline V gene, CDR1 is SGHRS and CDR2 is YFSETQ. Full variable domain (rest looked up from reference TRBV5-1 and TRBJ2-7): KAGVTQTPRYLIKTRGQQVTLSCSPISGHRSVSWYQQTPGQGLQFLFEYFSETQRNKGNFPGRFSGRQFSNSRSEMNVSTLELGDSALYLCASSEGPSYEQYFGPGTRLTVT.

This sequence joins TRBV28 and TRBJ2-5. CDR3 length: 12 amino acids. CDR1 is MDHEN, CDR2 SYDVKM, per germline. CDR3 region: CASSNRRETQYF.

CDR3 residues: CSATRTGGTDTQYF. V is TRBV20-1 and J is TRBJ2-3; without DNA, the TCRdb call of TRBD1 cannot be checked. CDR1 and CDR2 (germline): DFQATT, SNEGSKA (reference sequence). The CDR3 is 14 amino acids.

V usage is TRBV20-1 and J usage is TRBJ2-7; the D call of TRBD2 rests on TCRdb alone, since no DNA is present to check it. CDR3 length equals 14 residues. Germline lookup yields CDR1 DFQATT and CDR2 SNEGSKA (reference sequence). The CDR3 region is CGWTSGRRTYEQYF.

V usage is TRBV6-5 and J usage is TRBJ1-2; as DNA is missing, the TRBD1 call by TCRdb cannot be tested. This CDR3 has 13 residues. Germline CDR1 and CDR2: MNHEY and SVGAGI. CDR3 amino acids: CASSYFSGAGYTF.

The J gene is TRBJ1-1, the V gene TRBV2; TCRdb lists TRBD1, though no DNA is available to test this call. Per the germline V gene, CDR1 is SNHLY and CDR2 is FYNNEI. The CDR3 length is 14 residues. This CDR3 reads CASIPGQGGTEAFF.

The chain couples TRBV5-8 to TRBJ1-6. The CDR3 spans 13 residues. The germline V gene encodes CDR1 SGHTS and CDR2 YDEGEE. CDR3 region: CASSSDHNSPLHF.

The chain employs TRBV5-1 and TRBJ1-5; lacking DNA, the TRBD1 call made by TCRdb goes unchecked. From germline, CDR1 is SGHRS and CDR2 YFSETQ. The CDR3 extends over 17 amino acids. This chain's CDR3 is CASSVRDRGRSNQPQHF. Variable domain in full (rest from reference TRBV5-1 and TRBJ1-5): KAGVTQTPRYLIKTRGQQVTLSCSPISGHRSVSWYQQTPGQGLQFLFEYFSETQRNKGNFPGRFSGRQFSNSRSEMNVSTLELGDSALYLCASSVRDRGRSNQPQHFGDGTRLSIL.

This sequence joins TRBV5-1 and TRBJ2-3; the TCRdb call, TRBD1, lacks DNA for checking. There are 13 residues in the CDR3. Germline loops: CDR1 SGHRS, CDR2 YFSETQ. The CDR3 here is CASSLGPPDTQYF.

V gene TRBV29-1 combines with J gene TRBJ2-2; TCRdb's D gene call, TRBD2, goes unchecked for lack of DNA. Germline CDR1 SQVTM, CDR2 ANQGSEA. The CDR3 extends over 12 amino acids. The CDR3 spells CSVGASPGELFF.

The V and J genes are TRBV12-3 or TRBV12-4 and TRBJ2-2; there is no DNA to check the TCRdb D call of TRBD2. CDR3 length equals 14 residues. This chain's CDR3 is CASNGGEDTGELFF.

The chain recombines TRBV19 with TRBJ2-4. This CDR3 comprises 13 residues. Germline V gives CDR1 LNHDA, CDR2 SQIVND (reference sequence). CDR3 amino acids: CASIKSAKNIQYF.

The chain links TRBV20-1 to TRBJ1-1; the D call of TRBD1 rests on TCRdb alone, since no DNA is present to check it. CDR3 length equals 16 residues. The germline V gene has CDR1 DFQATT and CDR2 SNEGSKA (reference sequence). The CDR3 is CSAPRGQERGNTEAFF.

This rearrangement joins TRBV6-2 or TRBV6-3 to TRBJ2-4; TCRdb's assignment of TRBD1 cannot be checked, as there is no DNA. Germline values: CDR1 MNHEY, CDR2 SVGEGT. The length of the CDR3 is 18 residues. The CDR3 here is CASSYSDRPTWRVNIQYF.